The 8 T cell receptor beta chains below were found in one sample sequenced in a study of vaccination and CD4 T cells after COVID-19. Sequencing of the DNA from cultured CD4+ T cells was carried out with the Oncomine TCR Beta short-read assay. Cultured CD4+ T cells yielded the extracted genomic DNA. TCRdb called the PCR reads again in MiXCR, with one record for every CDR3 protein. The sample includes 9,900 or so distinct CDR3 sequences, approximately 29% seen only once; the top ten take about an eighth. Treatment described: roughly ten-day PBMC culture with coronavirus spike peptide pools or control peptides (ViraFEST assay). CD4+ T cells of the unexposed donor were collected before the COVID-19 pandemic (2011-2018). Antigens for these TCRs are unknown. Sequenced: CD4+ T cells from blood, cultured in vitro. Source of these receptors: a human donor in good health.

This rearrangement joins TRBV27 to TRBJ1-5, with 7 bases identical to TRBD1. Per the germline V gene, CDR1 is MNHEY and CDR2 is SMNVEV (reference sequence). V lost 2 bases to trimming and J lost 3 bases; unmatched junction nucleotides: 10. The CDR3 runs to 17 residues. The CDR3 bases are TGTGCCAGCAGTTTACCCCCGGGACAGTCTTACAATCAGCCCCAGCATTTT. It translates to CASSLPPGQSYNQPQHF.

By its share, this clonotype is medium-sized. The chain carries TRBV27 and TRBJ1-2; no reliable D call. There are 14 residues in the CDR3. V was clipped by 0 bases and J by 3 bases, with 8 bases between them. Germline CDR1 and CDR2: MNHEY and SMNVEV (reference sequence). The CDR3 loop is CASSLSQQYYGYTF. CDR3 coding DNA: TGTGCCAGCAGTTTATCGCAGCAGTACTATGGCTACACCTTC.

Sample share makes this clonotype medium-sized (0.01 to 0.1%). The chain recombines TRBV15 with TRBJ1-2; D is perhaps TRBD1 (6 bases). Per the germline V gene, CDR1 is LNHNV and CDR2 is YYDKDF (reference sequence). The length of the CDR3 is 15 residues. Trimming left V 2 bases short and J 6 bases short, with 16 bases between. The CDR3 is CATSRPDRLGDGYTF. CDR3 sequence (DNA): TGTGCCACCAGCAGACCTGACAGGCTCGGGGATGGCTACACCTTC.

In this sample, this clonotype turned up a few times. The chain is built from TRBV7-3 and TRBJ2-5; the D gene is possibly TRBD1 (5 bases). CDR1 is SGHTA and CDR2 is FQGTGA in the germline V gene. Between the trimmed V and J ends, which lost 3 bases and 3 bases, there was a span of 8 bases. The CDR3 loop spans 13 amino acids. The CDR3 sequence is CASSFGREETQYF. DNA for the CDR3: TGTGCCAGCAGCTTCGGCAGGGAAGAGACCCAGTACTTC.

The chain employs TRBV9 and TRBJ1-6, with D perhaps matching TRBD1 (5 bases). With 0 bases removed from V and 7 bases from J, the gap between germline ends came to 8 bases. The germline gives CDR1 SGDLS, CDR2 YYNGEE. The CDR3 runs to 14 residues. The CDR3 protein is CASSVGGENSPLHF. The CDR3 coding sequence is TGTGCCAGCAGCGTAGGGGGGGAGAATTCACCCCTCCACTTT.

This clonotype appeared a few times. The chain joins TRBV21-1 to TRBJ2-5; whether TRBD2, the table's D call, matches the DNA was not checked. TRBV21-1 is marked as a pseudogene. The CDR3 has 17 residues. The DNA of the CDR3 is TGTGCCAGCAGCAACCCCCTCGGGGGACTAGGTCTAGGGACCCAGTACTTC. Its protein is CASSNPLGGLGLGTQYF.

This clonotype was detected once. The chain has TRBV4-2 and TRBJ2-1; TRBD1 might be the D (5 bases). The CDR3 spans 14 residues. Germline CDR1 reads LGHNA; CDR2 reads YNFKEQ. V lost 0 bases and J lost 6, with 9 bases in between. The CDR3 spells CASSQDWGFNEQFF. As DNA, the CDR3 is TGTGCCAGCAGCCAAGATTGGGGCTTCAATGAGCAGTTCTTC.

This clonotype has only a few counts. The rearrangement joins TRBV6-4 to TRBJ1-6, with D maybe TRBD1 (6 bases). This CDR3 spans 14 amino acids. CDR1 MRHNA and CDR2 SNTAGT come from the germline V gene. The V end was cut by 5 bases, the J end by 9 bases, with 14 bases between. CDR3 protein: CASSPSPRGSPLHF. Written as DNA, the CDR3 is TGTGCCAGCAGTCCTTCACCCAGGGGTTCACCCCTCCACTTT.